One and the same sample provided the 20 T cell receptor beta chains below, sequenced in a study of blood T cell repertoires in COVID-19. Sequenced by immunoSEQ multiplex PCR; TCRdb stores in-frame clones only, minus some. Among around 98,000 clones, over 70% were seen once, and the ten largest hold roughly 24%. Sequencing was carried out using peripheral blood. Receptors originate from a man between 65 and 85 years old with acute or convalescent COVID-19.

The V call is TRBV27, the J call TRBJ1-4, with 8 bases aligning to TRBD1. The CDR3 runs to 15 residues. Losses at the gene ends were 6 bases for V and 5 bases for J; bases not matched to a gene: 8. Germline CDR1 is MNHEY and CDR2 is SMNVEV (reference sequence). The CDR3 here is CASSVGGQANEKLFF. The CDR3 DNA reads TGTGCCAGCAGCGTGGGGGGACAGGCGAATGAAAAACTGTTTTTT.

V gene TRBV12-5 combines with J gene TRBJ2-2, with D perhaps matching TRBD1 (6 bases). Looked up from germline, CDR1 is LGHNT and CDR2 is FRNRAP. V was trimmed by 0 bases and J by 6 bases, leaving 14 bases between them. The CDR3 has 16 amino acids. The CDR3 spells CASGLVYPGDPGELFF. The CDR3 DNA reads as TGTGCTAGTGGTTTGGTATATCCAGGGGACCCCGGGGAGCTGTTTTTT.

V gene TRBV6-5 combines with J gene TRBJ1-1; unclear D gene. The CDR3 spans 15 residues. Germline CDR1 and CDR2: MNHEY and SVGAGI. Trimming cost V 5 bases and J 1 base, with 14 bases left between them. The CDR3 loop reads CASSPQREWNTEAFF. Here the CDR3 DNA reads TGTGCCAGCAGTCCGCAAAGGGAGTGGAACACTGAAGCTTTCTTT.

This clone was picked up one time. J is TRBJ2-3 and V is TRBV9, with unresolved D. Germline-derived CDR1 and CDR2 are SGDLS and YYNGEE. There are 15 residues in the CDR3. V lost 4 bases and J 3 bases, leaving 15 bases between the germline ends. The CDR3 region is CASSLNPYSTDTQYF. The CDR3, as DNA: TGTGCCAGCAGCCTAAACCCTTATTCTACAGATACGCAGTATTTT.

The chain joins TRBV6-6 to TRBJ1-5, with a tentative D call TRBD1 (6 bases). Germline CDR1 reads MNHNY; CDR2 reads SVGAGI (reference sequence). CDR3 size: 15 residues. V dropped 5 bases and J dropped 2 bases, with 13 bases sitting between them. DNA for the CDR3: TGTGCCAGCAGTCCAGGGGTTTCGGGCAATCAGCCCCAGCATTTT. This gives the protein CASSPGVSGNQPQHF.

The gene calls are TRBV10-3 and TRBJ1-2; the match to TRBD1 covers 9 bases. CDR3 length: 13 amino acids. Germline V CDR1 and CDR2: ENHRY, SYGVKD. The J segment lost 5 bases and the V segment lost 5 bases, leaving 3 bases of the junction unmatched. CDR3: CAISSTGGYGYTF. CDR3 bases: TGTGCCATCAGTTCGACAGGGGGTTATGGCTACACCTTC.

This clone was observed once. The chain has TRBV5-6 and TRBJ2-3; 7 bases fit TRBD1. Unmatched junction bases numbered 9, after V lost 0 bases and J lost 8 bases. The CDR3 contains 15 residues. The germline V gene has CDR1 SGHDT and CDR2 YYEEEE. Written as DNA, the CDR3 is TGTGCCAGCAGCTTGGGACAGGGTGGTAGTGCTACGCAGTATTTT. It yields the protein CASSLGQGGSATQYF.

This clone showed up just a few times. This chain connects TRBV6-6 to TRBJ1-2, with 8 bases that match TRBD1. CDR3 length: 15 residues. The J segment lost 6 bases and the V segment lost 7 bases, leaving 13 bases of the junction unmatched. The V gene's germline CDR1 is MNHNY and CDR2 SVGAGI (reference sequence). CDR3 coding DNA: TGTGCCAGCACTCTATCGGACAGGGCCGGTCATGGCTACACCTTC. Translation gives CASTLSDRAGHGYTF.

This clone has just one count. CDR3 amino acids: CASSRNRGETQYF. The DNA for the CDR3 is TGCGCCAGCAGCCGAAACAGGGGCGAGACCCAGTACTTC. The chain combines TRBV5-1 with TRBJ2-5, with 7 positions matching TRBD1. CDR1 is SGHRS and CDR2 is YFSETQ in the germline V gene. Germline trimming cut 4 bases from V and 5 bases from J; bases unmatched to any gene: 5. The CDR3 runs 13 residues.

About this clone: One junction end disagrees with the germline gene, perhaps due to a read error. This chain connects TRBV27 to TRBJ1-5, with D possibly TRBD1 on 6 matching bases. This CDR3 spans 14 amino acids. The germline gives CDR1 MNHEY, CDR2 SMNVEV (reference sequence). The CDR3 reads CTSSQQGRNQPQHF. The CDR3 DNA is TGTACCAGCAGCCAACAGGGACGCAATCAGCCCCAGCATTTT.

The CDR3 DNA sequence: TGCGCCAGCAGCCCTCAAGGGGGCGGGGGGGCCTTCTATGGCTACACCTTC. Amino acids: CASSPQGGGGAFYGYTF. The chain is built from TRBV4-3 and TRBJ1-2; 7 bases fit TRBD1. The V gene's germline CDR1 is LGHNA and CDR2 YSLEER. V lost 4 bases to trimming and J lost 4 bases; unmatched junction nucleotides: 15. The CDR3 consists of 17 residues.

The genes are TRBV7-3 and TRBJ2-5; the D gene is possibly TRBD1 (5 bases). The CDR3 has 15 amino acids. Germline lookup yields CDR1 SGHTA and CDR2 FQGTGA. V was shortened by 5 bases and J by 2 bases, with 15 bases between the two germline ends. The CDR3 here is CASSLQGTAQETQYF. CDR3 nucleotides: TGTGCCAGCAGCCTCCAGGGTACGGCTCAAGAGACCCAGTACTTC.

V gene TRBV5-5 combines with J gene TRBJ2-7; D gene uncertain. The CDR3 runs to 12 residues. With 2 bases removed from V and 6 bases from J, the gap between germline ends came to 9 bases. Germline CDR1 SGHKS, CDR2 YYEKEE (reference sequence). The CDR3 protein is CASSLLRREQYF. The CDR3 DNA is TGTGCCAGCAGCTTACTGCGCCGCGAGCAGTACTTC.

This chain links TRBV6-5 with TRBJ2-7, with 7 bases matching TRBD2. V dropped 8 bases and J dropped 1; count of bases not matched to a gene: 8. The length of the CDR3 is 14 residues. The V gene's germline CDR1 is MNHEY and CDR2 SVGAGI. The CDR3 is CASFRRGSSYEQYF. In DNA form, the CDR3 reads TGTGCCAGCTTCCGGCGCGGGAGTTCCTACGAGCAGTACTTC.

J is TRBJ2-1 and V is TRBV27; D is unclear. This CDR3 comprises 12 residues. Germline-derived CDR1 and CDR2 are MNHEY and SMNVEV (reference sequence). V lost 6 bases to trimming and J lost 4 bases, with 7 bases between them. CDR3 in DNA: TGTGCCAGCAGGAGAGATTACAATGAGCAGTTCTTC. This encodes CASRRDYNEQFF.

The V gene is TRBV14, the J gene TRBJ2-2; possible D gene TRBD1, 5 bases. This CDR3 is built from 15 residues. The V end lost 2 bases, the J end lost 6 bases, and 13 bases lay between the germline ends. In germline, CDR1 is SGHDN, CDR2 FVKESK. The CDR3 nucleotides are TGTGCCAGCAGCCAAACTCTGGGGCTACCCGGGGAGCTGTTTTTT. It is translated as CASSQTLGLPGELFF.

The chain has TRBV15 and TRBJ2-4, with D perhaps matching TRBD1 (6 bases). V was cut by 6 bases and J by 6 bases, with 12 bases left in between. The CDR3 runs to 13 residues. CDR1 and CDR2 (germline): LNHNV, YYDKDF (reference sequence). DNA for the CDR3: TGTGCCACCAGTGGGCAGGGGCTAAACATTCAGTACTTC. Protein sequence: CATSGQGLNIQYF.

The V gene is TRBV19, the J gene TRBJ1-4; 9 nucleotides line up with TRBD1. The CDR3 has 13 amino acids. Unmatched junction bases numbered 7, after V lost 9 bases and J lost 8 bases. CDR1 LNHDA and CDR2 SQIVND come from the germline V gene (reference sequence). DNA for the CDR3: TGTGCCAGCACCGGGACAGGGAGGGAAAAACTGTTTTTT. It specifies CASTGTGREKLFF.

The V and J genes are TRBV6-1 and TRBJ1-1; D uncertain. V lost 2 bases and J lost 5, with 9 bases in between. Germline-derived CDR1 and CDR2 are MNHNS and SASEGT. The CDR3 is made up of 13 amino acids. The CDR3 spells CASSEYEGTEAFF. For the CDR3, the DNA is TGTGCCAGCAGTGAATATGAGGGAACTGAAGCTTTCTTT.

This clone was recorded only once. This chain uses TRBV29-1 with TRBJ1-4; TRBD1 matches 9 bases. Losses at the gene ends were 6 bases for V and 2 bases for J; bases not matched to a gene: 4. CDR3 length: 14 amino acids. In germline, CDR1 is SQVTM, CDR2 ANQGSEA. In DNA form, the CDR3 reads TGCAGCGTCCGGGGGACAGGGACTAATGAAAAACTGTTTTTT. Its protein product is CSVRGTGTNEKLFF. The whole variable domain, filled in from reference TRBV29-1 and TRBJ1-4, reads SAVISQKPSRDICQRGTSLTIQCQVDSQVTMMFWYRQQPGQSLTLIATANQGSEATYESGFVIDKFPISRPNLTFSTLTVSNMSPEDSSIYLCSVRGTGTNEKLFFGSGTQLSVL.